The clone carrying this T cell receptor (beta chain) was seen more than once but under ten times. The CDR3 spans 14 residues. V was pared by 1 base and J by 4 bases, with 10 bases between. The V gene's germline CDR1 is LGHNA and CDR2 YSLEER. This record comes from a study of T cells after yellow fever vaccination. TCRdb processed the 5' RACE reads anew with MiXCR; each CDR3 protein has one entry. The sample includes roughly 99,000 distinct CDR3 sequences, about 6% of them seen just once. The sequencing here drew on CD8+ T cells sorted from PBMCs, taken 10 days after the yellow fever booster vaccination. The sequence was obtained from a man aged 18 to 29 who received the YFV17D yellow fever vaccine. J is TRBJ1-1 and V is TRBV4-3; D not resolved. This chain's CDR3 is CASSQGRAFTEAFF. CDR3 coding DNA: TGCGCCAGCAGCCAAGGAAGGGCTTTCACTGAAGCTTTCTTT.